A selection of T cell receptor beta chains follows, all from one sample in a study of siplizumab effects on memory and regulatory T cells. No cognate antigen is known for these TCRs. Clones were read by immunoSEQ multiplex PCR, and TCRdb kept only the in-frame ones, dropping some. The sample lists about 10,000 clones; 43% were seen once. Sequences were obtained from CFSE-low (dividing) CD8+ T cells sorted from an allogeneic mixed lymphocyte reaction. Source of these receptors: a human donor in good health; the cells came from an allogeneic mixed lymphocyte reaction. Each CDR3 is given with its conserved first and last residue. A D gene is named only where the DNA matches it firmly. Size is omitted from some rows. Given values are once, few, many or a class for expanded clones.

TRBJ1-3 | . | 14 | . | TRBV7-9 | TGTGCCAGCAGCCAACGGGGAGGTGGAAACACCATATATTTT | CASSQRGGGNTIYF
TRBJ1-6 | . | 15 | . | TRBV18 | TGTGCCAGCTCAGGGGGGCTCGGGGGGAATTCACCCCTCCACTTT | CASSGGLGGNSPLHF
TRBJ1-6 | . | 16 | . | TRBV9 | TGTGCCAGCAGCCCCAGTGGAGGCTCCTATAATTCACCCCTCCACTTT | CASSPSGGSYNSPLHF
TRBJ2-7 | . | 15 | . | TRBV28 | TGTGCCAGCAGTTTGCTCGCGGGGGCTACCTACGAGCAGTACTTC | CASSLLAGATYEQYF
TRBJ2-1 | TRBD2 | 14 | . | TRBV30 | TGTGCCTGGAATCGGGGGGGGATCTACAATGAGCAGTTCTTC | CAWNRGGIYNEQFF
TRBJ1-1 | TRBD1 | 16 | medium-sized | TRBV5-4 | TGTGCCAGCAGCTCCGGGACGACAGGGCAGAGCACTGAAGCTTTCTTT | CASSSGTTGQSTEAFF
TRBJ2-7 | . | 14 | once | TRBV4-3 | TGCGCCAGCAGCCAGGAGCGGACCACCTACGAGCAGTACTTC | CASSQERTTYEQYF
TRBJ2-1 | . | 13 | few | TRBV9 | TGTGCCAGCAGCGTAGCCACATACAATGAGCAGTTCTTC | CASSVATYNEQFF
TRBJ2-3 | . | 14 | . | TRBV5-6 | TGTGCCAGCAGCGAAACGGCGGCACTGTCGGGGCAGTATTTT | CASSETAALSGQYF
TRBJ1-1 | TRBD1 | 14 | once | TRBV29-1 | TGCAGCGGAACAGGACAGGGATTGAACACTGAAGCTTTCTTT | CSGTGQGLNTEAFF
TRBJ2-3 | TRBD2 | 18 | . | TRBV5-3 | TGTGCCAGAAGCTTTCGGCTAGCGGGGGCCAGGGGAACAGATACGCAGTATTTT | CARSFRLAGARGTDTQYF
TRBJ1-1 | . | 14 | many | TRBV4-1 | TGCGCCAGCAGCCATGCAGGGGAGGGCACTGAAGCTTTCTTT | CASSHAGEGTEAFF
TRBJ1-1 | . | 14 | medium-sized | TRBV19 | TGTGCCAGTGCTGAAGGACAAATGAACACTGAAGCTTTCTTT | CASAEGQMNTEAFF
TRBJ1-2 | . | 17 | medium-sized | TRBV19 | TGTGCCAGTAGTCTCCTCACTAATATCCAGGCCAACTATGGCTACACCTTC | CASSLLTNIQANYGYTF
TRBJ1-3 | . | 12 | . | TRBV2 | TGTGCCAGCAGTGAAAGGGGGAACACCATATATTTT | CASSERGNTIYF
TRBJ1-2 | TRBD1 | 15 | . | TRBV19 | TGTGCCAGTAGTGTCGCCGGACAGGGGTTTTACGGCTACACCTTC | CASSVAGQGFYGYTF
TRBJ1-5 | . | 19 | . | TRBV21-1 | TGTGCCAGCAGCTTAAGAGGCAGGGCGCTTCGATATAGCAATCAGCCCCAGCATTTT | CASSLRGRALRYSNQPQHF
TRBJ1-1 | TRBD1 | 15 | . | TRBV4-1 | TGCGCCAGCAGCCAAGAGGGGACAGGGGTCACTGAAGCTTTCTTT | CASSQEGTGVTEAFF
TRBJ2-3 | TRBD2 | 16 | few | TRBV7-8 | TGTGCCAGCAGCCGACTAGCGGGGGGGTACACAGATACGCAGTATTTT | CASSRLAGGYTDTQYF
TRBJ2-7 | . | 14 | few | TRBV4-3 | TGCGCCAGCAGCCAAGACTCAGGCTTGGACGAGCAGTACTTC | CASSQDSGLDEQYF